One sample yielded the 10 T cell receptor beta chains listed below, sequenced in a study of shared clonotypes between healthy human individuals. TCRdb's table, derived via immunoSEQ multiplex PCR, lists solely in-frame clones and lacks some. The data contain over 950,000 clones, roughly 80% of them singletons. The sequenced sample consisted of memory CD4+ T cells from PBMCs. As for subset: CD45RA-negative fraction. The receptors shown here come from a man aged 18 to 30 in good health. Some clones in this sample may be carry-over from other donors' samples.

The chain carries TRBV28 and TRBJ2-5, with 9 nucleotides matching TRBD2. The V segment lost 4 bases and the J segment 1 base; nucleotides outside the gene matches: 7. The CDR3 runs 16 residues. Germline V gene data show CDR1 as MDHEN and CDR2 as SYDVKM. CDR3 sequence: CASSSLAGSSQETQYF. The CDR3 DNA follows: TGTGCCAGCAGTTCCCTAGCGGGAAGTAGCCAAGAGACCCAGTACTTC.

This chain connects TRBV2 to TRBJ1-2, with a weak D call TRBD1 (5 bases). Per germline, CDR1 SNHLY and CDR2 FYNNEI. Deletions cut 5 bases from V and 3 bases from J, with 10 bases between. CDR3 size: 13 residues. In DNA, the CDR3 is TGTGCCAGCAGTTATACGGGGGACTATGGCTACACCTTC. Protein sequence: CASSYTGDYGYTF. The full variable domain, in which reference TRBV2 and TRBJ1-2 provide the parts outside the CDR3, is EPEVTQTPSHQVTQMGQEVILRCVPISNHLYFYWYRQILGQKVEFLVSFYNNEISEKSEIFDDQFSVERPDGSNFTLKIRSTKLEDSAMYFCASSYTGDYGYTFGSGTRLTVV.

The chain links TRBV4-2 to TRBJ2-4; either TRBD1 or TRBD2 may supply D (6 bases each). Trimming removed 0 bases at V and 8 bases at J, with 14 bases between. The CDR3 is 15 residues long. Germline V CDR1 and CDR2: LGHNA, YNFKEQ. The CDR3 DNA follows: TGTGCCAGCAGCCAAGATCCCGGGGGCGAGGACATTCAGTACTTC. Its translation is CASSQDPGGEDIQYF.

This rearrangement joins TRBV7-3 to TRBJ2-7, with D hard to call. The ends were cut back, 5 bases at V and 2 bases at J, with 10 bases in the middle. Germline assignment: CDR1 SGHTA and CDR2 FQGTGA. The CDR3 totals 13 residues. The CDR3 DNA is TGTGCCAGCAGCCTCGACCGAGCCTACGAGCAGTACTTC. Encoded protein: CASSLDRAYEQYF.

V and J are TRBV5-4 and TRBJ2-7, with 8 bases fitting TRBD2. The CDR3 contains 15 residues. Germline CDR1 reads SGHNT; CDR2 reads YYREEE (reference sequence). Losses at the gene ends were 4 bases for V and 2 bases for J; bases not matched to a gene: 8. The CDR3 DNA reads TGTGCCAGCAGCCCCGGGGGGCGGGAGGCCTACGAGCAGTACTTC. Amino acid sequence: CASSPGGREAYEQYF.

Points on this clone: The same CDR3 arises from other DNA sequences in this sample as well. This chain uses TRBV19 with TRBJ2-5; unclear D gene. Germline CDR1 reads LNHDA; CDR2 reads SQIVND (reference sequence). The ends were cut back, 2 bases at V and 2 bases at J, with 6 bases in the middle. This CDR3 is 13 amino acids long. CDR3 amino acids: CASSIRQQETQYF. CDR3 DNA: TGTGCCAGTAGTATAAGGCAGCAAGAGACCCAGTACTTC.

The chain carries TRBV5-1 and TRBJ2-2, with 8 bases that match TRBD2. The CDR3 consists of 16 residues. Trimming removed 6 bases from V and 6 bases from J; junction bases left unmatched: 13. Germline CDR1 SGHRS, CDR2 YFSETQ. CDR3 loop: CASTPPMREEAGELFF. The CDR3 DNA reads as TGCGCCAGCACCCCTCCTATGCGGGAGGAGGCCGGGGAGCTGTTTTTT. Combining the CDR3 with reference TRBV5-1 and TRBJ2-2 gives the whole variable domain KAGVTQTPRYLIKTRGQQVTLSCSPISGHRSVSWYQQTPGQGLQFLFEYFSETQRNKGNFPGRFSGRQFSNSRSEMNVSTLELGDSALYLCASTPPMREEAGELFFGEGSRLTVL.

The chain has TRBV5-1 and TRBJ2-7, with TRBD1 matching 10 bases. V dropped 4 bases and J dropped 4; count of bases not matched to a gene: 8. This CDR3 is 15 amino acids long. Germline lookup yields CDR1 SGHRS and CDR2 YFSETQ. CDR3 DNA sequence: TGCGCCAGCAGCCCCGGACAGGGGGTAGTGTACGAGCAGTACTTC. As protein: CASSPGQGVVYEQYF.

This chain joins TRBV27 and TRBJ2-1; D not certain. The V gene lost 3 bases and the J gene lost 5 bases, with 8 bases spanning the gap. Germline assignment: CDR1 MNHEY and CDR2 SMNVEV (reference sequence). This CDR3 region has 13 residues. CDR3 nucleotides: TGTGCCAGCAGTTTTTTTGGGAACAATGAGCAGTTCTTC. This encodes CASSFFGNNEQFF.

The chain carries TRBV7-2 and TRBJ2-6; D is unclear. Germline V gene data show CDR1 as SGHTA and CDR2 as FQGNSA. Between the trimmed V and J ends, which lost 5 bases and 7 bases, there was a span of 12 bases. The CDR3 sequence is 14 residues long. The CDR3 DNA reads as TGTGCCAGCAGCCCACCGCGAGGAGCCAACGTCCTGACTTTC. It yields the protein CASSPPRGANVLTF.